Sequencing of this T cell receptor beta chain was carried out in a study of T cell responses to AZD1222 COVID-19 vaccine. Looking at the study overall: Second doses at about 4 or about 12 weeks were pooled.

Whole-study results and caveats: Spike-specific TCR breadth and depth rose after two AZD1222 doses. Females made up more of the donors, who were largely white British, and clonal diversity may have come out too low. Only a handful of AZD1222 recipients were seropositive at baseline.

Using immunoSEQ multiplex PCR, the repertoire was profiled, and TCRdb retains in-frame clones only, with some absent. Counted here are about 120,000 clones, 91% occurring once; the ten biggest clones make up more than 4.5%. V dropped 0 bases and J dropped 10 bases, with 9 bases sitting between them. Germline V gives CDR1 SQVTM, CDR2 ANQGSEA. CDR3 size: 11 residues. Worth noting for this clone: The antigen is undetermined.

This chain links TRBV29-1 with TRBJ1-2; D is unresolved. The clonotype was recovered from an adult in good health. The sequencing used peripheral blood, collected on day 0 of AZD1222 vaccination. The CDR3 loop reads CSVEDPRAYTF. CDR3 DNA: TGCAGCGTTGAAGATCCCCGGGCCTACACCTTC.